The TCR beta chain described here comes from a study of metastatic and nonmetastatic thyroid tumors. Study-wide background: Where malignant and benign thyroid patients were concerned, repertoires were compared across blood and tumor or nodule tissue. Study observations and caveats: Reportedly, malignant thyroid tumors had significantly higher TCR beta diversity than benign nodules, in blood and tumor.

Using MiXCR, TCRdb reanalyzed the PCR reads. The sample has about 16,000 clones, about 12% seen once. No treatment of any kind had been given to any patient before thyroid surgery. This clone ranks as large. Its antigen is currently unknown. This CDR3 is built from 13 residues. Between the trimmed V and J ends, which lost 8 bases and 4 bases, there was a span of 14 bases. Germline values: CDR1 SNHLY, CDR2 FYNNEI. The TCR was taken from a female donor with papillary thyroid cancer or a benign thyroid nodule (not recorded which). Some clones in this sample may be carry-over from other donors' samples. What was sequenced was tumor tissue. The V gene is TRBV2, the J gene TRBJ1-1, with D tentatively TRBD1 (6 bases). The CDR3 coding sequence is TGTGCCAGCGAAGGGACATCCTCCACTGAAGCTTTCTTT. Residues: CASEGTSSTEAFF.